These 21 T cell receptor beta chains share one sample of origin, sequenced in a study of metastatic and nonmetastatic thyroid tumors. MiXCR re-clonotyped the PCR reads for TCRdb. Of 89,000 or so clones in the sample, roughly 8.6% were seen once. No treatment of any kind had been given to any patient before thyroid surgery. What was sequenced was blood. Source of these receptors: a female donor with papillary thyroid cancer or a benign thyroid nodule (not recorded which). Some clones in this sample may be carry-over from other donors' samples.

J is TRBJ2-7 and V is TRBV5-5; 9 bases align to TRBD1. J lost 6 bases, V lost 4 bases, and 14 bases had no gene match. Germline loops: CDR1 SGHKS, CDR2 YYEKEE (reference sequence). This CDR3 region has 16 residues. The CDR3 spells CASSGRDRVFVSEQYF. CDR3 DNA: TGTGCCAGCAGCGGGCGGGACAGGGTATTTGTCAGCGAGCAGTACTTC.

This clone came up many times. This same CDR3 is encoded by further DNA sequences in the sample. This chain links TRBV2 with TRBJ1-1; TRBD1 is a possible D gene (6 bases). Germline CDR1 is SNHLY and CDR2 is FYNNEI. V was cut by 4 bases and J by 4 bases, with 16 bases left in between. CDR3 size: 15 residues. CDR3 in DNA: TGTGCCAGCAGTGCCGAGAAGACAGGCGTCACTGAAGCTTTCTTT. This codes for CASSAEKTGVTEAFF.

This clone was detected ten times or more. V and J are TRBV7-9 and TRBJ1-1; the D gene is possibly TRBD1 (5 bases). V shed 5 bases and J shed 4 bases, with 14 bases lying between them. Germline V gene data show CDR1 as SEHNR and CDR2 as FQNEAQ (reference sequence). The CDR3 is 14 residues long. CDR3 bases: TGTGCCAGCAGCCACATGACAGAAGCCACTGAAGCTTTCTTT. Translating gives CASSHMTEATEAFF.

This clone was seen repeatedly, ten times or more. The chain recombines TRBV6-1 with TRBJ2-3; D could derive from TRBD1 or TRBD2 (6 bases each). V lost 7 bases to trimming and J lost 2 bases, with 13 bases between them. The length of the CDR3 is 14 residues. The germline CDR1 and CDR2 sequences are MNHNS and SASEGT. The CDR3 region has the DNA TGTGCCAGCAAGTCTGGGGGGCTCACAGATACGCAGTATTTT. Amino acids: CASKSGGLTDTQYF.

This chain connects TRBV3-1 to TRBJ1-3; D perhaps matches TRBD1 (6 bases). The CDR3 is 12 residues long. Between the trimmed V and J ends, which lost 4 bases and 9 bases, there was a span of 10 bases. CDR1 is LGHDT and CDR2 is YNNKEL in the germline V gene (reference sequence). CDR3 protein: CASSRAGATIYF. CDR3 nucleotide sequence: TGTGCCAGCAGCCGCGCAGGGGCCACCATATATTTT. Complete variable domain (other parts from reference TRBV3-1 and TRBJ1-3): DTAVSQTPKYLVTQMGNDKSIKCEQNLGHDTMYWYKQDSKKFLKIMFSYNNKELIINETVPNRFSPKSPDKAHLNLHINSLELGDSAVYFCASSRAGATIYFGEGSWLTVV.

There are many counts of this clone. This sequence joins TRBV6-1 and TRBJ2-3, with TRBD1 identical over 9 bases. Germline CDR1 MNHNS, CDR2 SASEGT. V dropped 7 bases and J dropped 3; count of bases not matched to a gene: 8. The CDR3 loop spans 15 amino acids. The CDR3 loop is CASNTGGSATDTQYF. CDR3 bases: TGTGCCAGCAATACAGGGGGCTCGGCGACAGATACGCAGTATTTT.

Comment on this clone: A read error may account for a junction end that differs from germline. CDR3 sequence reads: CATSGLARSGKLFF. The DNA of the CDR3 is TGTGCCACCTCGGGACTAGCGCGATCCGGGAAGCTCTTTTTT. V usage is TRBV28 and J usage is TRBJ2-2; 10 bases map to TRBD2. The CDR3 has 14 residues. Looked up from germline, CDR1 is MDHEN and CDR2 is SYDVKM.

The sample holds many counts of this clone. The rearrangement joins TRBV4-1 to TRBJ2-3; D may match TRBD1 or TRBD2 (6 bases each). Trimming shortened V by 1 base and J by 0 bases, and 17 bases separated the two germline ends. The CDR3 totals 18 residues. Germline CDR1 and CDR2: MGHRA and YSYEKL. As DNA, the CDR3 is TGCGCCAGCAGCCAAGGAGAGGGGGGCCGGGGTAGCACAGATACGCAGTATTTT. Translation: CASSQGEGGRGSTDTQYF.

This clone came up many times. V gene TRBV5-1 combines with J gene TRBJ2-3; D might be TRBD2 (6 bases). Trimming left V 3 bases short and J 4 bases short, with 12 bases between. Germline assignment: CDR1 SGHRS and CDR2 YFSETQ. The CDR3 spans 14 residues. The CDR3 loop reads CASSYTGTADTQYF. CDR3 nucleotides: TGCGCCAGCAGCTATACCGGGACTGCAGATACGCAGTATTTT.

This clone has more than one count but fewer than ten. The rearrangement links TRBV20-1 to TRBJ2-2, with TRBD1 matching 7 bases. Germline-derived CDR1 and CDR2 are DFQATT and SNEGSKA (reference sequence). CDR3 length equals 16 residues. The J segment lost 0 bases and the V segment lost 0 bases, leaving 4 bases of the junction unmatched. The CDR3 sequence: CSARDAGTANTGELFF. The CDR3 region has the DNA TGCAGTGCTAGAGATGCCGGGACAGCGAACACCGGGGAGCTGTTTTTT.

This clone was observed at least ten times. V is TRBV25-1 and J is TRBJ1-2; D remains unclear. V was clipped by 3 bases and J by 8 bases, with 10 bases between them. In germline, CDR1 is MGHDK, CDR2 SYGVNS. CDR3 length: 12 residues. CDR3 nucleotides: TGTGCCAGCAGTGACCGAGGTAACGGCTACACCTTC. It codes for CASSDRGNGYTF.

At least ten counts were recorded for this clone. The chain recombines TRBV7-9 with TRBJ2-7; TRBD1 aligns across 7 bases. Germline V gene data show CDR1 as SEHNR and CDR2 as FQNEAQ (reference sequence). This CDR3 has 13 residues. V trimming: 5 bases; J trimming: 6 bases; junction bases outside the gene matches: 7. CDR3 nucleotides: TGTGCCAGCAGCCCACAGGGGAGCGGCGAGCAGTACTTC. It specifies CASSPQGSGEQYF.

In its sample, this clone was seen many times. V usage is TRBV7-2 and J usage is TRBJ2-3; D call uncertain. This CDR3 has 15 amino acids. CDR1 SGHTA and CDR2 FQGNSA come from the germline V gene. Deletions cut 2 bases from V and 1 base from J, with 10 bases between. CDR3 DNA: TGTGCCAGCAGCTTATACTTCGAGGGCACAGATACGCAGTATTTT. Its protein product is CASSLYFEGTDTQYF.

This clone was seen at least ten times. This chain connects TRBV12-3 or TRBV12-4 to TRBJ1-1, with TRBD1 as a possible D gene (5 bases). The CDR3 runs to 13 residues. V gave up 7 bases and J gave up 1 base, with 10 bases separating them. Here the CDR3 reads CASTLQENTEAFF. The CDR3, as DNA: TGTGCCAGCACCTTACAGGAGAACACTGAAGCTTTCTTT.

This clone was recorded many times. The CDR3 loop is CASGKDRYNQPQHF. CDR3 sequence (DNA): TGTGCTAGTGGTAAAGACAGATACAATCAGCCCCAGCATTTT. The V gene is TRBV12-5, the J gene TRBJ1-5; D may be TRBD1 (5 bases). V lost 5 bases to trimming and J lost 3 bases, with 11 bases between them. Germline CDR1 and CDR2: LGHNT and FRNRAP. This CDR3 region has 14 residues.

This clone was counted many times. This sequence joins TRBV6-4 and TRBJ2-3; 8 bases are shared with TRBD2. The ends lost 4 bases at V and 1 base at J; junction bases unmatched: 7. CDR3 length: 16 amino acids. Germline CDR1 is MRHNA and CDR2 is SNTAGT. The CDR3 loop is CASSVTLSGGTDTQYF. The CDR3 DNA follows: TGTGCCAGCAGTGTTACCCTTAGCGGGGGCACAGATACGCAGTATTTT.

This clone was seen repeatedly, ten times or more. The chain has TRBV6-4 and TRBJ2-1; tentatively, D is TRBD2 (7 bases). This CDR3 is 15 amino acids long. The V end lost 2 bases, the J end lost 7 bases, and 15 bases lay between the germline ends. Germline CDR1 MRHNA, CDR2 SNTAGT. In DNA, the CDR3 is TGTGCCAGCAGTGACCGGGGGGCGGGTGCGAATGAGCAGTTCTTC. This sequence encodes CASSDRGAGANEQFF.

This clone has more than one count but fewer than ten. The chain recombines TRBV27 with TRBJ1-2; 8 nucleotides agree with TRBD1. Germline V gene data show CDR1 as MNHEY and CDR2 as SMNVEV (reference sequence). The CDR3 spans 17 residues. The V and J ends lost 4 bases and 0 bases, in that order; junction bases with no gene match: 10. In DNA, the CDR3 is TGTGCCAGCAGTTCCCGGACAGGGCGGGGAGCTAACTATGGCTACACCTTC. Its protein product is CASSSRTGRGANYGYTF.

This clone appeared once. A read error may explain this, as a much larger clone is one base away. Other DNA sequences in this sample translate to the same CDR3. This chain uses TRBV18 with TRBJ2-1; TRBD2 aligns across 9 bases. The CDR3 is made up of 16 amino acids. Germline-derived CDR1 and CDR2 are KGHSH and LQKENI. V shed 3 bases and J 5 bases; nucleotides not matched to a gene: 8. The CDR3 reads CASSPGLAGGNNEQFF. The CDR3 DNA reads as TGTGCCAGCTCACCGGGACTAGCTGGGGGAAACAATGAGCAGTTCTTC.

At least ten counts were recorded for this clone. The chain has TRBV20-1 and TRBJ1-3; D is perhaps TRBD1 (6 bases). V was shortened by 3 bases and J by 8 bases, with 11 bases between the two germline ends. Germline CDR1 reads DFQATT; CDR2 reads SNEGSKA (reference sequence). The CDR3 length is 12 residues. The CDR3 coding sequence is TGCAGTGCTAGTGGGAGGGGGGACACCATATATTTT. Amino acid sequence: CSASGRGDTIYF.

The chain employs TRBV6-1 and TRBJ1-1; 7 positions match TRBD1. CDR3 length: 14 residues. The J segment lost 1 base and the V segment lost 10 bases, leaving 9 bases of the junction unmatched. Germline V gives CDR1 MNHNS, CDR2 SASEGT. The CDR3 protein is CATRDGTANTEAFF. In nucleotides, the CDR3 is TGTGCCACGAGAGACGGGACAGCGAACACTGAAGCTTTCTTT.